This TCR beta chain is from a study of identical twins. This clonotype has just one count. One entry per CDR3 protein, called by TCRdb with MiXCR from the 5' RACE reads. The sample contains roughly 720,000 distinct CDR3 sequences, roughly 18% of which appear only once. This sample also belongs to another study, concerning T cells expressing NK-cell markers. That report notes: Eight donors were sequenced, of whom seven were HCMV-seropositive, while the remaining one was HCMV-seronegative.

Sequences were obtained from PBMCs. The source of this sequence is a woman between 18 and 30 years old in good health.

The CDR3 nucleotides are TGCGCCAGCAGCCAAGCGCTAGCGGGATATCGCAATGAGCAGTTCTTC. Residues: CASSQALAGYRNEQFF. The chain joins TRBV4-1 to TRBJ2-1; 9 bases fit TRBD2. Per the germline V gene, CDR1 is MGHRA and CDR2 is YSYEKL. The CDR3 runs to 16 residues. Germline trimming cut 1 base from V and 6 bases from J; bases unmatched to any gene: 7.